The clone carrying this TCR beta chain came up a few times. Its antigen is undetermined. The data stem from a study of metastatic and nonmetastatic thyroid tumors. In the study overall: The comparison covered peripheral blood and tumor or nodule tissue in malignant and benign thyroid patients.

In the original processing: Clinicopathological groups differed in CDR3, with these differences serving to build a distant-metastasis classifier for papillary thyroid cancer. TCRdb ran MiXCR on the PCR reads. TCRdb's processing, not the authors' own work, is the source of the V and J calls. The sample holds more than 20,000 clones; 35% to 45% are singletons and the top ten take 20% to 25%. Notes on the study in general: It was reportedly found that TCR beta diversity was significantly higher in malignant thyroid tumors than in benign nodules, a difference seen in both blood and tumor samples.

None of the patients had undergone any treatment ahead of thyroid surgery. The receptor was derived from a male donor with papillary thyroid cancer or a benign thyroid nodule (not recorded which). Some clones in this sample may be carry-over from other donors' samples. Material: blood.

Written as DNA, the CDR3 is TGTGCCACCACAGGGGGCTTTGGCTACACCTTC. This encodes CATTGGFGYTF. The rearrangement uses TRBV15 and TRBJ1-2; TRBD1 agrees at 8 bases. V shed 7 bases and J 7 bases; nucleotides not matched to a gene: 2. Germline-derived CDR1 and CDR2 are LNHNV and YYDKDF (reference sequence). This CDR3 spans 11 amino acids.